This T cell receptor beta chain was recovered during a study of shared clonotypes between healthy human individuals. The table lists this clone with a few counts. The CDR3 has 11 amino acids. Trimming took 2 bases from V and 10 from J, leaving 11 bases between them. The germline CDR1 and CDR2 sequences are GTSNPN and SVGIG (reference sequence). Measured with immunoSEQ multiplex PCR; TCRdb has only the in-frame clones, and not every one. The sample consists of some 980,000 clones, more than 75% of them appearing once. The sample was memory CD4+ T cells sorted from blood. Subset in this sample: CD45RA-negative fraction. The sequence was collected from a man aged 18 to 30 in good health. J is TRBJ1-1 and V is TRBV30; possible D gene TRBD1, 6 bases. The CDR3, as DNA: TGTGCCTGGAGTTCTCGGGGGCGAGCTTTCTTT. This gives the protein CAWSSRGRAFF.